This T cell receptor (beta chain) was recovered during a study of T cells in localized non-small cell lung cancer. Points on this clone: Its antigen is not known.

The study's findings and limits: Clonality peaked in uninvolved adjacent lung rather than tumor.

Produced via immunoSEQ multiplex PCR; TCRdb's table is partial and in-frame only. The sample includes approximately 1,700 clones, about 22% of them seen just once. This material consisted of normal lung tissue next to the tumor, taken before any cancer treatment. The source of this sequence is a female donor older than 55 with stage II squamous cell lung carcinoma.

DNA for the CDR3: TGTGCCAGTAGTCGACTTGGGGCCCAGGGAGATACGCAGTATTTT. Translating gives CASSRLGAQGDTQYF. The chain combines TRBV19 with TRBJ2-3; possible D gene TRBD1, 5 bases. The germline V and J ends were trimmed by 5 bases and 5 bases, with 17 bases remaining between them. Germline loops: CDR1 LNHDA, CDR2 SQIVND (reference sequence). This CDR3 has 15 residues.